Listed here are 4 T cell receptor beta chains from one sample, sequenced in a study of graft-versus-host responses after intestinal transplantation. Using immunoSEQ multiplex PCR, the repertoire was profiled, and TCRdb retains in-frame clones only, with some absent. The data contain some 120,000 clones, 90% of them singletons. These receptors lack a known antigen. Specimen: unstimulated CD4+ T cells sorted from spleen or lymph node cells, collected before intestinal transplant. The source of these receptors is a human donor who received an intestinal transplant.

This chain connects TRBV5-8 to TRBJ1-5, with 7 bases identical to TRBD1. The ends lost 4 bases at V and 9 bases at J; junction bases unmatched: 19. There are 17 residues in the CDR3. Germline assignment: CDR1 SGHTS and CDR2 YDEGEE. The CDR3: CASSMNTAGTAVWPQHF. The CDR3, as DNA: TGTGCCAGCAGCATGAATACCGCCGGGACAGCGGTCTGGCCCCAGCATTTT.

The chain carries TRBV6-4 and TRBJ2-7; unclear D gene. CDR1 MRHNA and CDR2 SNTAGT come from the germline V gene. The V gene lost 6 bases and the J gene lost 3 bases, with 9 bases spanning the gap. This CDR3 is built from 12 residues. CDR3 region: CASSIEIYEQYF. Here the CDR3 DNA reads TGTGCCAGCAGCATTGAGATCTACGAGCAGTACTTC.

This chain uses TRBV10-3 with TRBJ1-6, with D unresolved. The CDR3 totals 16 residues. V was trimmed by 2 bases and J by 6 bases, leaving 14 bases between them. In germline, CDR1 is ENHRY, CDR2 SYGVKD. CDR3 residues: CAISEHYKDSNSPLHF. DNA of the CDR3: TGTGCCATCAGTGAGCATTATAAGGACTCTAATTCACCCCTCCACTTT.

The CDR3 bases are TGTGCCAGTCAGACAGGGGTGAACACTGAAGCTTTCTTT. Its protein product is CASQTGVNTEAFF. V gene TRBV19 combines with J gene TRBJ1-1, with 8 bases lining up with TRBD1. Per germline, CDR1 LNHDA and CDR2 SQIVND (reference sequence). Unmatched junction bases numbered 2, after V lost 8 bases and J lost 0 bases. The CDR3 contains 13 residues.